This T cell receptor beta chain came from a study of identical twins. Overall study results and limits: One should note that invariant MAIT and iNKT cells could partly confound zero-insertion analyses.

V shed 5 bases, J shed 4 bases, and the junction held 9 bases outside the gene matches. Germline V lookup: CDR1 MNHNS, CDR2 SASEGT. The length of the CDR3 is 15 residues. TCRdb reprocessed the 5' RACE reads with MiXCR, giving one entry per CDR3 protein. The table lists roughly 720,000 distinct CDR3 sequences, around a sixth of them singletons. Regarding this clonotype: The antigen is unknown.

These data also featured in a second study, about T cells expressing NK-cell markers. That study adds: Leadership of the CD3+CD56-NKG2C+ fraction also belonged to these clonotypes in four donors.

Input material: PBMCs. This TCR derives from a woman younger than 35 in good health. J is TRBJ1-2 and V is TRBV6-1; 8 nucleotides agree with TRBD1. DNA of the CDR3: TGTGCCAGCAGTCAGGACAGGGAGATTTTCTATGGCTACACCTTC. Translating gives CASSQDREIFYGYTF.